The source of this T cell receptor beta chain is a study of blood T cells in healthy people across ages. This CDR3 has 15 amino acids. Germline V CDR1 and CDR2: SQVTM, ANQGSEA. V shed 4 bases, J shed 10 bases, and the junction held 16 bases outside the gene matches. Alongside a J-beta primer mix, a sample-barcoded 5' primer served in a second PCR lasting roughly 7 to 11 cycles. TCRdb used MiXCR to reprocess the 5' RACE reads, holding one entry per CDR3 protein. The table shows roughly 1.4 million distinct CDR3 sequences, with approximately 60% occurring only once. The origin of this receptor is a man younger than 35 in good health. The chain joins TRBV29-1 to TRBJ2-1; 7 bases fit TRBD2. Sequences were obtained from blood. CDR3: CSVGGGPDPLSEQFF. CDR3 DNA sequence: TGCAGCGTTGGGGGGGGACCCGACCCCCTCTCCGAGCAGTTCTTC.